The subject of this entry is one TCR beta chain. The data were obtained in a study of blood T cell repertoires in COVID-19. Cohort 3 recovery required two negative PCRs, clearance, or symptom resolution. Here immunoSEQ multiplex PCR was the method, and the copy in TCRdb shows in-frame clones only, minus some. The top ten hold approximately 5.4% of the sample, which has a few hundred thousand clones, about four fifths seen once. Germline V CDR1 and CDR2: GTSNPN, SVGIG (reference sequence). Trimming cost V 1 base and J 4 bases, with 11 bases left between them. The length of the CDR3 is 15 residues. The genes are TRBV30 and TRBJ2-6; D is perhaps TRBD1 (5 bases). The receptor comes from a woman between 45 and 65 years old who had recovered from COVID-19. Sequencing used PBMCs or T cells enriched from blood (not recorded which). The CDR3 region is CAWSAGWSGANVLTF. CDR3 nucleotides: TGTGCCTGGAGTGCAGGGTGGTCAGGGGCCAACGTCCTGACTTTC.